The entry that follows covers one T cell receptor (beta chain) sequence. This record comes from a study of OX40 agonist ivuxolimab in advanced cancers. Study-level information: Clinicians treated patients with ivuxolimab, an agonistic anti-OX40 (CD134) antibody. Every 2 weeks, patients received ivuxolimab intravenously, dosed at 0.01 to 10 mg/kg. Partial response was recorded in three patients: one hepatocellular carcinoma and two cutaneous melanoma cases. A male proportion of 70% to 90% was recorded, with mean age approximately 56 years and range roughly 23 to 79.

The germline gives CDR1 MNHEY, CDR2 SVGAGI. Trimming cost V 2 bases and J 4 bases, with 11 bases left between them. The CDR3 consists of 15 residues. The method was immunoSEQ multiplex PCR; TCRdb's version includes in-frame clones alone and lacks a portion of them. The data contain under 90,000 clones, roughly nine tenths of them seen just once; the ten biggest clones take up about 0.89%. Source: CD4+ or CD8+ T cells sorted from blood, taken in a trial of the OX40 agonist ivuxolimab. The source of this sequence is an adult with an advanced solid tumor such as melanoma, head and neck, liver or kidney cancer. This chain uses TRBV6-5 with TRBJ2-2; tentatively, D is TRBD1 (5 bases). CDR3 DNA: TGTGCCAGCAGTTACGGAGACAGACTCACCGGGGAGCTGTTTTTT. The encoded protein is CASSYGDRLTGELFF.